The rows below give T cell receptor beta chains drawn from one sample of a study of identifying expanded T cells in peripheral blood. Assay: immunoSEQ multiplex PCR; the TCRdb copy retains only in-frame clones and omits some. This sample yields tens of thousands of clones, of which roughly 89% are seen a single time; about 19% belongs to the top ten. The sample comprised blood. Receptors originate from a person aged 18 to 75 in good health. CDR3s include the opening cysteine and the closing phenylalanine or tryptophan. A D gene is named only where the DNA matches it firmly. Size is omitted from some rows. Given values are once, few, many or a class for expanded clones.

cdr3_aa,cdr3_nt,j_call,d_call,v_call,clone_size
CASSAGAPGANVLTF,TGTGCCAGCAGCGCAGGGGCGCCTGGGGCCAACGTCCTGACTTTC,TRBJ2-6,-,TRBV9,-
CASSGSPSYEQYF,TGTGCCAGTAGCGGGAGTCCCTCCTACGAGCAGTACTTC,TRBJ2-7,-,TRBV19,-
CASSQRYPLAGVGETQYF,TGCGCCAGCAGCCAACGTTACCCACTAGCGGGAGTAGGGGAGACCCAGTACTTC,TRBJ2-5,TRBD2,TRBV4-1,few
CASSPVLAVLNGYTF,TGTGCCAGCAGCCCAGTGTTGGCAGTTCTTAATGGCTACACCTTC,TRBJ1-2,-,TRBV4-2,few
CSVEGGNTIYF,TGCAGCGTTGAGGGGGGAAACACCATATATTTT,TRBJ1-3,-,TRBV29-1,few
CASSSSGTGANVLTF,TGTGCCAGCAGCTCCTCGGGCACTGGGGCCAACGTCCTGACTTTC,TRBJ2-6,-,TRBV6-4,few
CASQTGGRAAYEQYF,TGTGCCAGTCAGACTGGCGGGAGGGCCGCATACGAGCAGTACTTC,TRBJ2-7,TRBD2,TRBV28,once
CASSLPGLAGGTYQETQYF,TGTGCCAGCAGTTTACCTGGACTAGCGGGAGGAACGTACCAAGAGACCCAGTACTTC,TRBJ2-5,TRBD2,TRBV28,-
CASSPGTEYGYTF,TGTGCCAGCTCGCCCGGGACAGAATATGGCTACACCTTC,TRBJ1-2,TRBD1,TRBV18,-
CSARLGDGQYF,TGCAGTGCTAGGCTAGGAGATGGGCAGTACTTC,TRBJ2-7,-,TRBV20-1,medium-sized
CSVEDSPIRGNTGELFF,TGCAGCGTTGAAGATTCCCCCATCAGGGGGAACACCGGGGAGCTGTTTTTT,TRBJ2-2,-,TRBV29-1,-
CASSLDPDTNTGELFF,TGTGCCAGCAGCTTGGATCCAGACACGAACACCGGGGAGCTGTTTTTT,TRBJ2-2,-,TRBV5-4,-
CASKGAAEQFF,TGTGCCAGTAAGGGGGCGGCTGAGCAGTTCTTC,TRBJ2-1,TRBD1,TRBV19,-
CASSTQGSNQPQHF,TGTGCCAGTAGTACCCAGGGGAGCAATCAGCCCCAGCATTTT,TRBJ1-5,-,TRBV19,-
CASSPDRQMNTEAFF,TGCGCCAGCAGCCCAGACAGGCAGATGAACACTGAAGCTTTCTTT,TRBJ1-1,-,TRBV5-1,-
CASKFEQGNEQFF,TGTGCCAGCAAGTTCGAACAGGGGAATGAGCAGTTCTTC,TRBJ2-1,TRBD1,TRBV6-1,-
CASSLVQGAQDYEQYF,TGTGCCAGCAGCTTAGTGCAGGGGGCGCAGGACTACGAGCAGTACTTC,TRBJ2-7,TRBD1,TRBV7-2,-
CSVAGVFGANVLTF,TGCAGCGTTGCGGGAGTCTTCGGGGCCAACGTCCTGACTTTC,TRBJ2-6,-,TRBV29-1,-
CASSLTVRGYEQFF,TGTGCCAGCAGTTTAACCGTTAGAGGATATGAGCAGTTCTTC,TRBJ2-1,-,TRBV28,-
CASSSIGEFSNQPQHF,TGTGCCAGTAGCTCGATCGGAGAGTTTAGCAATCAGCCCCAGCATTTT,TRBJ1-5,-,TRBV19,-
CASSPGTGFYEQYF,TGTGCCAGCAGTCCCGGGACAGGGTTCTACGAGCAGTACTTC,TRBJ2-7,TRBD1,TRBV18,-
CASSEQGPNTEAFF,TGTGCCAGCAGTGAACAGGGCCCAAACACTGAAGCTTTCTTT,TRBJ1-1,-,TRBV27,-
CASSVAASGYNEQFF,TGTGCCAGCAGCGTAGCGGCTAGCGGTTACAATGAGCAGTTCTTC,TRBJ2-1,TRBD2,TRBV9,-
CASSLTASAVGTDTQYF,TGTGCCAGCAGCTTAACGGCATCGGCAGTAGGCACAGATACGCAGTATTTT,TRBJ2-3,-,TRBV7-3,-
CASSLRSLAGGPVKNIQYF,TGTGCCAGCAGCTTAAGGAGTTTGGCGGGAGGGCCTGTCAAAAACATTCAGTACTTC,TRBJ2-4,TRBD2,TRBV5-8,-
CASGGVSEQYF,TGTGCCAGCGGGGGGGTCTCCGAGCAGTACTTC,TRBJ2-7,TRBD2,TRBV6-5,-
CASSSAGRTNEKLFF,TGTGCCAGCAGTTCCGCAGGGAGAACTAATGAAAAACTGTTTTTT,TRBJ1-4,-,TRBV28,-
CSARRAPEGTDTQYF,TGCAGCGCGCGCCGGGCACCTGAGGGTACAGATACGCAGTATTTT,TRBJ2-3,-,TRBV29-1,-
CASSDRGVTNEKLFF,TGTGCCAGCAGTGACAGGGGCGTAACTAATGAAAAACTGTTTTTT,TRBJ1-4,TRBD1,TRBV7-9,-
CASSSRLAGDYEQYF,TGTGCCAGCAGTTCCCGACTAGCGGGAGACTACGAGCAGTACTTC,TRBJ2-7,TRBD2,TRBV27,-
CASSPPGDEQYF,TGTGCCAGCAGCCCTCCGGGGGACGAGCAGTACTTC,TRBJ2-7,-,TRBV11-2,-
CASSYSEVYGYTF,TGTGCCAGCAGTTACTCTGAAGTATATGGCTACACCTTC,TRBJ1-2,-,TRBV6-6,-
CASSLNSGGRWYTF,TGTGCCAGCAGTTTAAACTCCGGGGGGCGATGGTACACCTTC,TRBJ1-2,-,TRBV28,-
CASSKEGVQSGANVLTF,TGTGCCAGCAGCAAGGAAGGGGTTCAATCTGGGGCCAACGTCCTGACTTTC,TRBJ2-6,-,TRBV21-1,-
CASSPSNARPYEQYF,TGTGCCAGCTCACCATCCAATGCTAGGCCCTACGAGCAGTACTTC,TRBJ2-7,-,TRBV18,-
CAIMGTGQEQYF,TGTGCCATCATGGGGACAGGGCAAGAGCAGTACTTC,TRBJ2-7,TRBD1,TRBV10-3,-
CAWTLGGTGQETQYF,TGTGCCTGGACCCTAGGGGGGACAGGGCAAGAGACCCAGTACTTC,TRBJ2-5,TRBD1,TRBV30,-
CSVGAPGLNTEAFF,TGCAGCGTTGGAGCCCCGGGGTTGAACACTGAAGCTTTCTTT,TRBJ1-1,-,TRBV29-1,-
CASTGQTNTGELFF,TGTGCCAGTACGGGACAAACGAACACCGGGGAGCTGTTTTTT,TRBJ2-2,-,TRBV14,-
CASSQGQGITEAFF,TGCGCCAGCAGCCAAGGACAGGGGATCACTGAAGCTTTCTTT,TRBJ1-1,TRBD1,TRBV4-3,-
CASSLSLAANTGELFF,TGTGCCAGCAGCTTAAGCCTAGCGGCGAACACCGGGGAGCTGTTTTTT,TRBJ2-2,TRBD2,TRBV7-3,-
CASSGTGSGANVLTF,TGTGCCAGCAGTGGGACAGGCTCCGGGGCCAACGTCCTGACTTTC,TRBJ2-6,TRBD1,TRBV6-5,once
CASMGGTGTYNEQFF,TGTGCCAGCATGGGGGGGACAGGGACATACAATGAGCAGTTCTTC,TRBJ2-1,TRBD1,TRBV9,once
CASSSGDRVILVTEAFF,TGTGCCAGCAGTTCCGGGGACAGGGTAATTTTAGTGACTGAAGCTTTCTTT,TRBJ1-1,TRBD1,TRBV28,few
CASSYAGTGLHEQFF,TGTGCCAGCAGCTACGCCGGGACAGGGTTACATGAGCAGTTCTTC,TRBJ2-1,TRBD1,TRBV7-2,-
CASSPGGGGWGNEQFF,TGTGCCAGCAGCCCCGGAGGGGGGGGCTGGGGTAATGAGCAGTTCTTC,TRBJ2-1,-,TRBV7-3,-
CASSQVSNQPQHF,TGTGCCAGCAGCCAAGTGAGCAATCAGCCCCAGCATTTT,TRBJ1-5,-,TRBV7-9,-
CASSRLLAGSETQYF,TGTGCCAGCAGCAGGCTTCTAGCGGGATCCGAGACCCAGTACTTC,TRBJ2-5,TRBD2,TRBV7-9,-
CASRGGANTEAFF,TGTGCCAGCAGAGGGGGGGCGAACACTGAAGCTTTCTTT,TRBJ1-1,-,TRBV14,-